The sequence of this TCR beta chain was determined in a study of blood T cell repertoires in COVID-19. TCRdb's copy holds only in-frame clones and misses some; the assay was immunoSEQ multiplex PCR. The sample yields fewer than 95,000 clones, 70% to 90% seen once. Germline CDR1 and CDR2: SNHLY and FYNNEI. The CDR3 is made up of 17 amino acids. Trimming removed 7 bases from V and 0 bases from J, with 19 bases in between. The rearrangement links TRBV2 to TRBJ1-3; D is perhaps TRBD1 (6 bases). The TCR sequence derives from a man in his fifties or sixties with active or convalescent COVID-19. Sequenced material: peripheral blood. This chain's CDR3 is CASIRGRDTYSGNTIYF. DNA for the CDR3: TGTGCCAGCATAAGAGGTCGGGACACCTACTCTGGAAACACCATATATTTT.